This TCR beta chain was observed in a study of OX40 agonist ivuxolimab in advanced cancers. On the study more broadly: Patients got intravenous ivuxolimab at 0.01 to 10 mg/kg every 2 weeks.

The method was immunoSEQ multiplex PCR; TCRdb's version includes in-frame clones alone and lacks a portion of them. The data contain around 20,000 clones, approximately 80% of them singletons. Findings and caveats of the study: Clonal expansion from baseline to week 6 occurred in both CD4+ and CD8+ T cells. Low normalized clonal expansion also occurred in some nonresponding patients.

This clone was recorded a few times. Its matching antigen is unknown. Autoimmune disease history or systemic immunosuppression barred patients. The ends lost 11 bases at V and 0 bases at J; junction bases unmatched: 5. Looked up from germline, CDR1 is MNHEY and CDR2 is SMNVEV (reference sequence). This CDR3 is 13 amino acids long. Sequencing used CD4+ or CD8+ T cells sorted from blood, obtained in a trial of the OX40 agonist ivuxolimab. This receptor was obtained from an adult with an advanced solid tumor such as melanoma, head and neck, liver or kidney cancer. The V call is TRBV27, the J call TRBJ2-7; 9 nucleotides agree with TRBD1. In DNA, the CDR3 is TGTGCCTCCGGACAGGGGAGCTCCTACGAGCAGTACTTC. It translates to CASGQGSSYEQYF.